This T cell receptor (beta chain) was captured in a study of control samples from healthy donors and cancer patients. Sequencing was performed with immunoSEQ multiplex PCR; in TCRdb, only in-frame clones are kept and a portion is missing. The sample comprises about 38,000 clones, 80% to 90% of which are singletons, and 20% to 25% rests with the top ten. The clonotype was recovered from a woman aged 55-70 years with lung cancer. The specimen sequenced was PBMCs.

CDR3 residues: CASSQLIGQGTEAFF. CDR3 in DNA: TGTGCCAGCAGCCAGCTGATTGGACAAGGCACTGAAGCTTTCTTT. J is TRBJ1-1 and V is TRBV14; tentative D call: TRBD1 (5 bases). This CDR3 contains 15 residues. V lost 3 bases and J lost 4, with 15 bases in between. Germline V gene lookup returns CDR1 SGHDN and CDR2 FVKESK. Using reference TRBV14 and TRBJ1-1 for the parts outside the CDR3, the full variable domain is EAGVTQFPSHSVIEKGQTVTLRCDPISGHDNLYWYRRVMGKEIKFLLHFVKESKQDESGMPNNRFLAERTGGTYSTLKVQPAELEDSGVYFCASSQLIGQGTEAFFGQGTRLTVV.